This T cell receptor (beta chain) comes out of a study of OX40 agonist ivuxolimab in advanced cancers. V trimming: 1 base; J trimming: 4 bases; junction bases outside the gene matches: 9. The germline V gene encodes CDR1 SGHVS and CDR2 FQNEAQ. The CDR3 consists of 16 residues. This clone was seen more than once but under ten times. No antigen is known for it. Study-wide findings and caveats: Relatively little clonal expansion, among the lowest observed, appeared in partial responders at 0.1-3.0 mg/kg.

Profiled with immunoSEQ multiplex PCR; TCRdb holds only in-frame clones, not every one. The sample lists around 64,000 clones, roughly 85% occurring once. This sample comprised CD4+ or CD8+ T cells sorted from blood, obtained in a trial of the OX40 agonist ivuxolimab. The chain has TRBV7-8 and TRBJ2-5; 7 bases are shared with TRBD2. This clonotype was obtained from an adult with an advanced solid tumor such as melanoma, head and neck, liver or kidney cancer. CDR3 loop: CASSLDRTRPSETQYF. For the CDR3, the DNA is TGTGCCAGCAGCTTAGATAGGACTAGACCCTCAGAGACCCAGTACTTC.